These 24 T cell receptor beta chains share one sample of origin, sequenced in a study of blood T cell repertoires in COVID-19. TCRdb's table, derived via immunoSEQ multiplex PCR, lists solely in-frame clones and lacks some. The profile shows about 250,000 clones, roughly 88% of them singletons. Sequencing was performed on peripheral blood. Source of these receptors: an elderly woman with COVID-19, enrolled during active disease.

A single count supports this clone. The V gene is TRBV19, the J gene TRBJ1-4, with D possibly being TRBD1 (5 bases). Trimming stripped 5 bases from V and 15 bases from J, with 13 bases between. This CDR3 contains 11 residues. CDR1 is LNHDA and CDR2 is SQIVND in the germline V gene (reference sequence). The CDR3 region is CASSVGHTVFF. CDR3 bases: TGTGCCAGTAGTGTCGGACATACGGTGTTTTTT.

The chain couples TRBV9 to TRBJ2-3; 8 bases line up with TRBD1. J gave up 11 bases and V 0 bases, and 11 bases lay outside the gene matches. Germline V gene data show CDR1 as SGDLS and CDR2 as YYNGEE. The CDR3 is made up of 15 amino acids. The DNA for the CDR3 is TGTGCCAGCAGCGTAGAAGTAGGGCTCAGGGGGCAGCAGTATTTT. It is translated as CASSVEVGLRGQQYF.

V gene TRBV13 combines with J gene TRBJ1-6, with TRBD1 matching 7 bases. The junction had 9 bases not matched to a gene; V was cut back by 6 bases and J by 10 bases. This CDR3 has 14 residues. Germline V gene sequence: CDR1 PRHDT, CDR2 FYEKMQ (reference sequence). This chain's CDR3 is CASSRRGRESPLHF. CDR3 coding DNA: TGTGCCAGCAGTAGGAGGGGGCGCGAATCACCCCTCCACTTT. The whole variable domain, remainder taken from reference TRBV13 and TRBJ1-6, is AAGVIQSPRHLIKEKRETATLKCYPIPRHDTVYWYQQGPGQDPQFLISFYEKMQSDKGSIPDRFSAQQFSDYHSELNMSSLELGDSALYFCASSRRGRESPLHFGNGTRLTVT.

The V call is TRBV3-1 (or the pseudogene TRBV3-2), the J call TRBJ1-2; D not certain. The CDR3 consists of 12 residues. Trimming stripped 7 bases from V and 2 bases from J, with 8 bases between. Looked up from germline, CDR1 is LGHDT and CDR2 is YNNKEL (reference sequence). DNA of the CDR3: TGTGCCAGCAAGAGCGCGAACTATGGCTACACCTTC. Its translation is CASKSANYGYTF.

CDR3 sequence: CSVRDTPYGYTF. CDR3 bases: TGCAGCGTCCGGGACACTCCCTATGGCTACACCTTC. The V and J genes are TRBV29-1 and TRBJ1-2, with D perhaps matching TRBD1 (6 bases). Trimming removed 6 bases from V and 4 bases from J, with 12 bases in between. This CDR3 region has 12 residues. Germline CDR1 is SQVTM and CDR2 is ANQGSEA. Combining the CDR3 with reference TRBV29-1 and TRBJ1-2 gives the whole variable domain SAVISQKPSRDICQRGTSLTIQCQVDSQVTMMFWYRQQPGQSLTLIATANQGSEATYESGFVIDKFPISRPNLTFSTLTVSNMSPEDSSIYLCSVRDTPYGYTFGSGTRLTVV.

As for this clone: Compared with germline, one end of the junction differs, possibly owing to a read error. J is TRBJ1-1 and V is TRBV5-8; D call uncertain. The CDR3 spans 14 residues. CDR1 SGHTS and CDR2 YDEGEE come from the germline V gene. This CDR3 is CASRLLLMNTEAFF. CDR3 nucleotide sequence: TGTGCCAGCCGCTTGTTACTTATGAACACTGAAGCTTTCTTT. The entire variable domain, with the rest obtained from reference TRBV5-8 and TRBJ1-1, is as follows: EAGVTQSPTHLIKTRGQQATLRCSPISGHTSVYWYQQALGLGLQFLLWYDEGEERNRGNFPPRFSGRQFPNYSSELNVNALELEDSALYLCASRLLLMNTEAFFGQGTRLTVV.

J is TRBJ1-5 and V is TRBV2; tentative D call: TRBD1 (5 bases). The CDR3 is 18 residues long. Between the trimmed V and J ends, which lost 5 bases and 0 bases, there was a span of 20 bases. Germline lookup yields CDR1 SNHLY and CDR2 FYNNEI. The CDR3 region is CASSQTRTGGISNQPQHF. The CDR3 DNA follows: TGTGCCAGCAGTCAAACCCGGACGGGGGGTATTAGCAATCAGCCCCAGCATTTT.

The J gene is TRBJ1-2, the V gene TRBV7-2, with a possible D match to TRBD1 (5 bases). The CDR3 sequence is 12 residues long. Between the trimmed V and J ends, which lost 1 base and 12 bases, there was a span of 12 bases. Germline V gene sequence: CDR1 SGHTA, CDR2 FQGNSA. CDR3 DNA sequence: TGTGCCAGCAGCTTAGATCGGCAGGGTCACACCTTC. Translation gives CASSLDRQGHTF.

This chain joins TRBV27 and TRBJ2-2, with D possibly being TRBD2 (6 bases). CDR3 size: 13 residues. CDR1 is MNHEY and CDR2 is SMNVEV in the germline V gene (reference sequence). The V end was cut by 4 bases, the J end by 6 bases, with 9 bases between. CDR3 loop: CASSSQRAGELFF. The CDR3 DNA sequence: TGTGCCAGCAGTTCTCAGCGGGCCGGGGAGCTGTTTTTT.

This chain links TRBV27 with TRBJ1-6, with 9 positions matching TRBD1. Germline V lookup: CDR1 MNHEY, CDR2 SMNVEV (reference sequence). The CDR3 loop spans 14 amino acids. V was pared by 4 bases and J by 10 bases, with 5 bases of the junction left unmatched. The CDR3 region is CASSSGTGQSPLHF. In nucleotides, the CDR3 is TGTGCCAGCAGTTCCGGGACAGGGCAGTCACCCCTCCACTTT.

V usage is TRBV30 and J usage is TRBJ1-1, with D possibly TRBD1 on 5 matching bases. V gave up 0 bases and J gave up 0 bases, with 8 bases separating them. The CDR3 sequence is 14 residues long. From germline, CDR1 is GTSNPN and CDR2 SVGIG (reference sequence). The CDR3 DNA reads as TGTGCCTGGAGTGTTGGGGCCTTGAACACTGAAGCTTTCTTT. Its translation: CAWSVGALNTEAFF.

This clone was counted a few times. The chain uses TRBV10-2 and TRBJ1-3; 7 nucleotides line up with TRBD1. Germline V gives CDR1 WSHSY, CDR2 SAAADI. The CDR3 runs 15 residues. V trimming: 5 bases; J trimming: 4 bases; junction bases outside the gene matches: 8. CDR3 nucleotide sequence: TGCGCCAGCAGTCCGACAGGGACATCCGGAAACACCATATATTTT. This sequence encodes CASSPTGTSGNTIYF.

The genes are TRBV10-3 and TRBJ2-7; 7 bases fit TRBD1. V lost 10 bases to trimming and J lost 4 bases; unmatched junction nucleotides: 10. This CDR3 comprises 13 residues. Germline V gene data show CDR1 as ENHRY and CDR2 as SYGVKD. CDR3 DNA sequence: TGTGCCACCGTAGACAGGGCTAGTTACGAGCAGTACTTC. Residues: CATVDRASYEQYF.

The chain uses TRBV28 and TRBJ1-5, with 9 positions matching TRBD1. The V segment lost 7 bases and the J segment 0 bases; nucleotides outside the gene matches: 19. Germline V CDR1 and CDR2: MDHEN, SYDVKM. The CDR3 runs 20 residues. CDR3 loop: CASTLARDRVDRFSNQPQHF. The CDR3, as DNA: TGTGCCAGCACCCTCGCCCGGGACAGGGTAGATCGGTTTAGCAATCAGCCCCAGCATTTT.

This clone was picked up one time. The chain recombines TRBV4-2 with TRBJ2-1; weak D call: TRBD2 (6 bases). V dropped 0 bases and J dropped 8 bases, with 17 bases sitting between them. This CDR3 has 16 residues. Germline V gene data show CDR1 as LGHNA and CDR2 as YNFKEQ. CDR3 region: CASSQDYGLSSDEQFF. The CDR3 DNA sequence: TGTGCCAGCAGCCAAGATTACGGACTAAGTTCCGATGAGCAGTTCTTC.

J is TRBJ1-3 and V is TRBV19; tentative D call: TRBD1 (5 bases). The CDR3 is 14 amino acids. Germline values: CDR1 LNHDA, CDR2 SQIVND (reference sequence). V was clipped by 5 bases and J by 0 bases, with 8 bases between them. In DNA, the CDR3 is TGTGCCAGTAGTGCGGACACCTCTGGAAACACCATATATTTT. This translates into CASSADTSGNTIYF.

In DNA form, the CDR3 reads TGTGCCAGCGGGAGACGGGCGTCTAACTATGGCTACACCTTC. Its protein product is CASGRRASNYGYTF. This chain uses TRBV27 with TRBJ1-2; D remains ambiguous. The CDR3 length is 14 residues. V was clipped by 8 bases and J by 0 bases, with 13 bases between them. CDR1 is MNHEY and CDR2 is SMNVEV in the germline V gene (reference sequence).

This clone appeared once. V is TRBV28 and J is TRBJ1-2; 10 nucleotides line up with TRBD1. The CDR3 has 14 amino acids. V lost 4 bases to trimming and J lost 6 bases; unmatched junction nucleotides: 5. Germline CDR1 is MDHEN and CDR2 is SYDVKM. The DNA of the CDR3 is TGTGCCAGCAGTTCACCGGGACAGGGGAATGGCTACACCTTC. Its protein is CASSSPGQGNGYTF.

CDR3 amino acids: CASSPRVGQGSYNEQFF. The CDR3 region has the DNA TGTGCCAGCAGCCCCCGTGTCGGGCAGGGGTCCTACAATGAGCAGTTCTTC. V is TRBV9 and J is TRBJ2-1; a possible D gene is TRBD1 (6 bases). The CDR3 spans 17 residues. With 4 bases removed from V and 1 base from J, the gap between germline ends came to 18 bases. Germline-derived CDR1 and CDR2 are SGDLS and YYNGEE.

This chain connects TRBV12-3 or TRBV12-4 to TRBJ2-1; tentatively, D is TRBD2 (6 bases). Trimming left V 10 bases short and J 5 bases short, with 12 bases between. CDR3 length equals 12 residues. Here the CDR3 reads CATLGGDNEQFF. The CDR3 coding sequence is TGTGCCACCCTGGGGGGAGACAATGAGCAGTTCTTC.

The rearrangement uses TRBV5-1 and TRBJ2-3; 9 bases match TRBD2. The ends lost 4 bases at V and 8 bases at J; junction bases unmatched: 11. In germline, CDR1 is SGHRS, CDR2 YFSETQ. The CDR3 spans 15 residues. CDR3 in DNA: TGCGCCAGCAGCCTACCGGGCGGGGGGGCACGTACGCAGTATTTT. This sequence encodes CASSLPGGGARTQYF.

The sample holds one count of this clone. This rearrangement joins TRBV9 to TRBJ2-1, with D maybe TRBD2 (6 bases). The CDR3 length is 16 residues. V lost 0 bases and J 2 bases, leaving 12 bases between the germline ends. Germline CDR1 reads SGDLS; CDR2 reads YYNGEE. This CDR3 is CASSVALAGTYNEQFF. CDR3 nucleotide sequence: TGTGCCAGCAGCGTAGCTTTGGCGGGGACCTACAATGAGCAGTTCTTC.

V gene TRBV5-1 combines with J gene TRBJ2-7; 8 nucleotides match TRBD2. The CDR3 has 14 amino acids. The V segment lost 1 base and the J segment 2 bases; nucleotides outside the gene matches: 2. CDR1 is SGHRS, CDR2 YFSETQ, per germline. The CDR3 DNA is TGCGCCAGCAGCTTGACTAGCGGTCCCTACGAGCAGTACTTC. It specifies CASSLTSGPYEQYF.

The chain employs TRBV5-5 and TRBJ1-5; possibly TRBD1 for D (6 bases). Germline values: CDR1 SGHKS, CDR2 YYEKEE (reference sequence). Trimming took 0 bases from V and 0 from J, leaving 19 bases between them. The CDR3 length is 19 residues. CDR3 protein: CASSLGLVGARVSNQPQHF. CDR3 bases: TGTGCCAGCAGCTTGGGACTCGTGGGGGCGAGGGTTAGCAATCAGCCCCAGCATTTT. Supplemented by reference TRBV5-5 and TRBJ1-5, the full variable domain reads DAGVTQSPTHLIKTRGQQVTLRCSPISGHKSVSWYQQVLGQGPQFIFQYYEKEERGRGNFPDRFSARQFPNYSSELNVNALLLGDSALYLCASSLGLVGARVSNQPQHFGDGTRLSIL.